The T cell receptor beta chain under discussion was sequenced for a study of T cell changes during pregnancy in multiple sclerosis. V was pared by 3 bases and J by 7 bases, with 12 bases between. Looked up from germline, CDR1 is SGHTA and CDR2 is FQGNSA. The CDR3 runs 13 residues. Repertoires were generated with immunoSEQ multiplex PCR, while TCRdb's copy carries only in-frame clones and drops some. This table holds about 60,000 clones, about 90% found once. Sequenced here: peripheral blood, sampled in the third trimester of pregnancy. The chain couples TRBV7-2 to TRBJ1-2; D unclear. This receptor was identified in a female donor in good health, enrolled as a control in a pregnancy study. CDR3 sequence: CASSFGGSGGYTF. DNA for the CDR3: TGTGCCAGCAGCTTCGGAGGGAGCGGTGGCTACACCTTC.